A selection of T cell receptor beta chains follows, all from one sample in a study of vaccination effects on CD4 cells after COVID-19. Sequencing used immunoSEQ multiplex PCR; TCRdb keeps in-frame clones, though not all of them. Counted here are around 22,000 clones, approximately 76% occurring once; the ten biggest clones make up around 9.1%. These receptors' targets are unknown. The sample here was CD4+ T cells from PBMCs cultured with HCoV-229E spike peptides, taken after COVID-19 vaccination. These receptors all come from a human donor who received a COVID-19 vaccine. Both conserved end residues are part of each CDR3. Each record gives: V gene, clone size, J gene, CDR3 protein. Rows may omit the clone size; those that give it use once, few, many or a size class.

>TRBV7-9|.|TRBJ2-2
CASSPRTGITGELFF
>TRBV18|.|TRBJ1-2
CASSPNEGAGGYTF
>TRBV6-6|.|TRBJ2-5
CASSYLDVQGETQYF
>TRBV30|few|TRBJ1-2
CAWSVPGTAKPFYGYTF
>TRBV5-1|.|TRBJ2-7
CASRVMGQGGGEQYF
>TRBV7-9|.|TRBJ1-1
CASQGLAGPHTEAFF
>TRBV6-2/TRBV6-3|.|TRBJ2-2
CASSQRQGATGELFF
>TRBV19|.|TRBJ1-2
CASSRGVEYGYTF
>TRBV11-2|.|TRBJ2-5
CASSFSHGQETQYF
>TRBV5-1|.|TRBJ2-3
CASSLDYSSTDTQYF
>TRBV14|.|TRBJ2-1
CASSQRRGGLNEQFF
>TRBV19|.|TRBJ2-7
CASSTHSGRGYEQYF
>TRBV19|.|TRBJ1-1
CASSIDWAGPMNTEAFF
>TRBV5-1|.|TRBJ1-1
CASTPGQHNTEAFF
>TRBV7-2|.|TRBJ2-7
CASSASGVTYEQYF
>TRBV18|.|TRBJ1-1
CASSPQVMNTEAFF
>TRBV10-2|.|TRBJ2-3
CASSESWTSGGNTDTQYF
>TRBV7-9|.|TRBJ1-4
CASSWDSPEKLFF
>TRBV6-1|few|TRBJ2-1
CASSEVGEQFF
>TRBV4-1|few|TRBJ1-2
CASSRGQLVYGYTF
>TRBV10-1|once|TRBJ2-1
CASSDGSYNEQFF
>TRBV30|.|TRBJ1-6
CAWRTDRDRYSPLHF
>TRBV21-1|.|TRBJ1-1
CASSKARKSAMNTEAFF
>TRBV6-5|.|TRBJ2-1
CASRLTWGNEQFF
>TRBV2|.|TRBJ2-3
CASSTGTQYF
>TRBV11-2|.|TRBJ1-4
CASSRGRSNEKLFF
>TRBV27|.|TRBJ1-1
CASSSGALNTEAFF
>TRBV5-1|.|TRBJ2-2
CASYSGRAAGGELFF
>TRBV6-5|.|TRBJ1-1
CASSYSIGSDTEAFF
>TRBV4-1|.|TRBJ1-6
CASSRQSSYNSPLHF
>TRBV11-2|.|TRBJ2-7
CASSLLSGYEQYF
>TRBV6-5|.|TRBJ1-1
CASSRTGTATEAFF
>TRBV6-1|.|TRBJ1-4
CASSEVAEKLFF
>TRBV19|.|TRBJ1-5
CASKAGQGADQPQHF
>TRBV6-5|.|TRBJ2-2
CASRQGQAGELFF
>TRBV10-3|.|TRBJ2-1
CATLGTSSHEQFF
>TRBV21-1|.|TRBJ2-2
CASPNTGELFF